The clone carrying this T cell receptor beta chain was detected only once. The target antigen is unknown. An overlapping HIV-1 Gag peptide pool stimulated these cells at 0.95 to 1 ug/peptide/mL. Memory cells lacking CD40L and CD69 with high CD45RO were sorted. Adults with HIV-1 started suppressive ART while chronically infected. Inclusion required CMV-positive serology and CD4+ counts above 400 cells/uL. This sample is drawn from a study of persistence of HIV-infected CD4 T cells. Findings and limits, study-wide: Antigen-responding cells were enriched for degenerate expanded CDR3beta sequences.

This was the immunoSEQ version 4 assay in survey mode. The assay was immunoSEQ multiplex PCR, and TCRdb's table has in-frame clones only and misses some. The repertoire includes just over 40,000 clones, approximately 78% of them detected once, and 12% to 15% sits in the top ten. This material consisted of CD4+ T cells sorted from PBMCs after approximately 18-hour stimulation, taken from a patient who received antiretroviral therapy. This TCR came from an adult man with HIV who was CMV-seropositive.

The CDR3 loop reads CATSRGSSNNEQFF. CDR3 DNA: TGTGCCACCAGCAGGGGGAGTTCTAACAATGAGCAGTTCTTC. J is TRBJ2-1 and V is TRBV10-3, with TRBD1 matching over 7 bases. The germline V gene encodes CDR1 ENHRY and CDR2 SYGVKD. This CDR3 spans 14 amino acids. V gave up 10 bases and J gave up 5 bases; unmatched junction bases: 11.